This T cell receptor (beta chain) is from a study of CD8+ T cells in alopecia areata. Study at large: Among treated patients, severity was scored by affected scalp area percentage.

CDR3 size: 14 residues. V gave up 2 bases and J gave up 2 bases; unmatched junction bases: 3. Germline CDR1 and CDR2: SGDLS and YYNGEE. Treatment indicated: oral pan-JAK inhibitor, 5-10 mg twice daily. The sequencing template was cDNA reverse transcribed from extracted RNA. Assay: immunoSEQ multiplex PCR; the TCRdb copy retains only in-frame clones and omits some. The data contain about 160,000 clones, approximately 65% of them singletons. This clone was seen only a few times. The chain carries TRBV9 and TRBJ1-2; TRBD1 matches 7 bases. This clonotype originated in a human donor with alopecia areata. Sequencing used CD4+ T cells sorted from blood, obtained at week 4, from a patient treated with tofacitinib. CDR3 loop: CASSVGDSNYGYTF. CDR3 DNA sequence: TGTGCCAGCAGCGTTGGGGACAGCAACTATGGCTACACCTTC.